This TCR beta chain was obtained from a study of OX40 agonist ivuxolimab in advanced cancers. Study as a whole: Patients assigned to dose escalation were diagnosed with hepatocellular carcinoma, melanoma, renal cell or head and neck cancer. Partial responses were achieved by three patients, of whom one had hepatocellular carcinoma and two had cutaneous melanoma. Findings and caveats of the study: Antigen specificity of clonally expanded peripheral T cells was not established.

V trimming: 1 base; J trimming: 2 bases; junction bases outside the gene matches: 3. The CDR3 has 17 amino acids. Per germline, CDR1 SGHTA and CDR2 FQGTGA. To note about this clone: Its specificity is not known.

Using immunoSEQ multiplex PCR, the repertoire was profiled, and TCRdb retains in-frame clones only, with some absent. Among some 95,000 clones listed, 90% to 95% were seen once. The sample in question was CD4+ or CD8+ T cells sorted from blood, obtained in a trial of the OX40 agonist ivuxolimab. The chain couples TRBV7-3 to TRBJ2-3; TRBD2 aligns across 13 bases. This clonotype was obtained from an adult with an advanced solid tumor such as melanoma, head and neck, liver or kidney cancer. CDR3 DNA sequence: TGTGCCAGCAGCTTAATGGGACTAGCGGGGTTCACAGATACGCAGTATTTT. As protein: CASSLMGLAGFTDTQYF.